This T cell receptor beta chain was sequenced for a study of neoadjuvant anti-PD-1 for oral cavity cancer. Clones were read by immunoSEQ multiplex PCR, and TCRdb kept only the in-frame ones, dropping some. This table holds 14,000 or so clones, 65% found once. The V and J ends lost 6 bases and 5 bases, in that order; junction bases with no gene match: 18. The CDR3 has 18 amino acids. The germline CDR1 and CDR2 sequences are SGHVS and FQNEAQ. Sequencing was performed on PBMCs, taken before nivolumab (anti-PD-1) treatment. The sequence was obtained from a person aged 40 to 85 with oral cavity squamous cell carcinoma. The genes are TRBV7-8 and TRBJ2-1, with TRBD2 identical over 8 bases. CDR3 sequence (DNA): TGTGCCAGCAGTTCCCAAGGACTAGCCGCTCGGGAAAACAATGAGCAGTTCTTC. As protein: CASSSQGLAARENNEQFF.